Each of the 6 T cell receptor beta chains below was sequenced from the same sample in a study of identical twins. TCRdb redid the calling of the 5' RACE reads with MiXCR, one entry per CDR3 protein. The data show fewer than 500,000 distinct CDR3 sequences, more than 13% seen once. These same data were also listed under a study on yellow fever vaccine responses in identical twins.

The sample taken for sequencing was CD4+ T cells sorted from blood. The source is a young woman in good health.

This chain uses TRBV20-1 with TRBJ2-7; 7 bases match TRBD2. J gave up 1 base and V 6 bases, and 6 bases lay outside the gene matches. This CDR3 region has 13 residues. Germline-derived CDR1 and CDR2 are DFQATT and SNEGSKA (reference sequence). CDR3 sequence (DNA): TGCAGTGCCCTAGCGGCCCCTTCCTACGAGCAGTACTTC. Its translation is CSALAAPSYEQYF.

The V call is TRBV6-5, the J call TRBJ2-5; D possibly corresponds to TRBD1 (6 bases). In germline, CDR1 is MNHEY, CDR2 SVGAGI. Trimming took off 4 bases at V and 1 base at J, with 13 bases between the two ends. This CDR3 comprises 15 residues. The CDR3 loop is CASSSGAVGQETQYF. The CDR3 bases are TGTGCCAGCAGTTCAGGGGCGGTGGGCCAAGAGACCCAGTACTTC.

This clonotype was detected many times. This sequence joins TRBV20-1 and TRBJ2-3; tentative D call: TRBD1 (5 bases). CDR1 is DFQATT and CDR2 is SNEGSKA in the germline V gene (reference sequence). There are 12 residues in the CDR3. Trimming pared 3 bases from V and 3 bases from J, leaving 7 bases between. CDR3 sequence reads: CSARGRTDTQYF. DNA of the CDR3: TGCAGTGCTAGGGGGCGAACAGATACGCAGTATTTT.

The chain recombines TRBV7-8 with TRBJ2-7; D remains unclear. Germline CDR1 reads SGHVS; CDR2 reads FQNEAQ. V lost 5 bases, J lost 5 bases, and 7 bases lay in between. The CDR3 spans 11 residues. As DNA, the CDR3 is TGTGCCAGCAGCGAGTTAAACGAGCAGTACTTC. Its protein is CASSELNEQYF.

This rearrangement joins TRBV7-3 to TRBJ2-2; TRBD2 agrees at 8 bases. Germline values: CDR1 SGHTA, CDR2 FQGTGA. CDR3 length: 16 residues. V dropped 3 bases and J dropped 6; count of bases not matched to a gene: 9. In nucleotides, the CDR3 is TGTGCCAGCAGCTTGGACCCCGGGAGGGGTTCCGGGGAGCTGTTTTTT. This encodes CASSLDPGRGSGELFF.

The chain combines TRBV30 with TRBJ2-1; D is unclear. The CDR3 is 14 residues long. CDR1 and CDR2 from the germline V gene are GTSNPN and SVGIG (reference sequence). V lost 3 bases and J lost 12, with 21 bases in between. CDR3 sequence reads: CAWSPSPGILAQFF. The CDR3 region has the DNA TGTGCCTGGAGCCCCTCCCCAGGAATTTTGGCGCAGTTCTTC.